This is a list of T cell receptor beta chains from one sample in a study of blood T cell repertoires in COVID-19. The data were produced by immunoSEQ multiplex PCR, yet TCRdb's version contains in-frame clones alone and is incomplete. The data contain roughly 300,000 clones, about 89% of them singletons. Sequencing used PBMCs or T cells enriched from blood (not recorded which). The receptors stem from a woman under 40 who had recovered from COVID-19. The CDR3 runs from the conserved cysteine through the conserved F or W. D genes are given only for firm matches. Rows may omit the clone size; those that give it use once, few, many or a size class.

D gene: TRBD1; V gene: TRBV18; J gene: TRBJ2-2; clone size: .; CDR3 DNA: TGTGCCAGCTCACCAGGGACAGGGGGCACCGGGGAGCTGTTTTTT; CDR3 protein: CASSPGTGGTGELFF
D gene: .; V gene: TRBV28; J gene: TRBJ1-5; clone size: .; CDR3 DNA: TGTGCCAGCAATGCGGGCAATCAGCCCCAGCATTTT; CDR3 protein: CASNAGNQPQHF
D gene: TRBD1; V gene: TRBV29-1; J gene: TRBJ1-5; clone size: .; CDR3 DNA: TGCAGCGTCGGGACAGGGACAAATCAGCCCCAGCATTTT; CDR3 protein: CSVGTGTNQPQHF
D gene: TRBD1; V gene: TRBV10-3; J gene: TRBJ1-3; clone size: .; CDR3 DNA: TGTGCCATCAAAGGACAGGGGAGCTACTCTGGAAACACCATATATTTT; CDR3 protein: CAIKGQGSYSGNTIYF
D gene: .; V gene: TRBV7-6; J gene: TRBJ1-4; clone size: few; CDR3 DNA: TGTGCCAGCAGCTTAGTAGCGGGACATATTAATGAAAAACTGTTTTTT; CDR3 protein: CASSLVAGHINEKLFF
D gene: TRBD1; V gene: TRBV15; J gene: TRBJ2-7; clone size: .; CDR3 DNA: TGTGCCACCAGCAGAGATCTAGGGACAGGAACCTACGAGCAGTACTTC; CDR3 protein: CATSRDLGTGTYEQYF
D gene: .; V gene: TRBV28; J gene: TRBJ1-5; clone size: .; CDR3 DNA: TGTGCCAGCGGCGGGGCAGGGACCAATCAGCCCCAGCATTTT; CDR3 protein: CASGGAGTNQPQHF
D gene: .; V gene: TRBV27; J gene: TRBJ1-2; clone size: .; CDR3 DNA: TGTGCCAGCAGTTTCGGAGGCTATGGCTACACCTTC; CDR3 protein: CASSFGGYGYTF
D gene: .; V gene: TRBV15; J gene: TRBJ2-5; clone size: .; CDR3 DNA: TGTGCCACCAGCAGAGCCCTAGCCCAAGAGACCCAGTACTTC; CDR3 protein: CATSRALAQETQYF
D gene: TRBD1; V gene: TRBV15; J gene: TRBJ1-1; clone size: .; CDR3 DNA: TGTGCCACCAGCAGCACAGGGGGAGTGCTCGCTGAAGCTTTCTTT; CDR3 protein: CATSSTGGVLAEAFF
D gene: .; V gene: TRBV7-9; J gene: TRBJ2-3; clone size: few; CDR3 DNA: TGTGCCAGCAGCAGAGATCCAGCGGGGCAGTATTTT; CDR3 protein: CASSRDPAGQYF
D gene: .; V gene: TRBV5-1; J gene: TRBJ2-2; clone size: .; CDR3 DNA: TGCGCCAGCAGCTGGGGGCAGAGTTTCACCGGGGAGCTGTTTTTT; CDR3 protein: CASSWGQSFTGELFF
D gene: .; V gene: TRBV9; J gene: TRBJ2-7; clone size: .; CDR3 DNA: TGTGCCAGCAGCGTAGCCCCCGCAGCGCCCTACGAGCAGTACTTC; CDR3 protein: CASSVAPAAPYEQYF
D gene: .; V gene: TRBV5-4; J gene: TRBJ1-2; clone size: .; CDR3 DNA: TGTGCCAGCAGCCCTTCGGGAAATCGCGGCTACACCTTC; CDR3 protein: CASSPSGNRGYTF
D gene: .; V gene: TRBV18; J gene: TRBJ1-1; clone size: .; CDR3 DNA: TGTGCCAGCTCACCGCAGACAGACTGGGGTACTGAAGCTTTCTTT; CDR3 protein: CASSPQTDWGTEAFF
D gene: TRBD1; V gene: TRBV19; J gene: TRBJ2-5; clone size: .; CDR3 DNA: TGTGCCAGTAGCTCACCCGGGACAGGGGTAGGTGAGACCCAGTACTTC; CDR3 protein: CASSSPGTGVGETQYF
D gene: .; V gene: TRBV5-1; J gene: TRBJ1-1; clone size: .; CDR3 DNA: TGCGCCAGCAGCTCCGGGACCGCGACAGGGAACACTGAAGCTTTCTTT; CDR3 protein: CASSSGTATGNTEAFF
D gene: TRBD2; V gene: TRBV5-6; J gene: TRBJ2-7; clone size: once; CDR3 DNA: TGTGCCAGCAGCTTAGTTACTAGCGGGGGCTACGGCTACGAGCAGTACTTC; CDR3 protein: CASSLVTSGGYGYEQYF
D gene: TRBD2; V gene: TRBV5-3; J gene: TRBJ2-2; clone size: .; CDR3 DNA: TGTGCCAGAAGATCCGGGACTAGCGGGGGGCTGAACACCGGGGAGCTGTTTTTT; CDR3 protein: CARRSGTSGGLNTGELFF
D gene: TRBD1; V gene: TRBV5-1; J gene: TRBJ1-1; clone size: .; CDR3 DNA: TGCGCCAGCAGCTTGACGCCGGGACAGGGGACTCACACTGAAGCTTTCTTT; CDR3 protein: CASSLTPGQGTHTEAFF
D gene: .; V gene: TRBV3-1/TRBV3-2; J gene: TRBJ1-2; clone size: .; CDR3 DNA: TGTGCCAGCAGCCCCCAGGAGGGAGTGGGCTACACCTTC; CDR3 protein: CASSPQEGVGYTF
D gene: .; V gene: TRBV3-1/TRBV3-2; J gene: TRBJ1-5; clone size: few; CDR3 DNA: TGTGCCAGCAGCGGCCGCGTGCCAGGGCAGCCCCAGCATTTT; CDR3 protein: CASSGRVPGQPQHF
D gene: .; V gene: TRBV4-1; J gene: TRBJ2-2; clone size: .; CDR3 DNA: TGCGCCAGCAGCCAAGTCCAGAACACCGGGGAGCTGTTTTTT; CDR3 protein: CASSQVQNTGELFF
D gene: TRBD1; V gene: TRBV4-1; J gene: TRBJ2-7; clone size: .; CDR3 DNA: TGCGCCAGCAGCCAAGGGCAGGGGGCTCGGTCGGGCGAGCAGTACTTC; CDR3 protein: CASSQGQGARSGEQYF
D gene: .; V gene: TRBV18; J gene: TRBJ2-3; clone size: .; CDR3 DNA: TGTGCCAGCTCACTGCGGGGCACAGATACGCAGTATTTT; CDR3 protein: CASSLRGTDTQYF
D gene: TRBD1; V gene: TRBV27; J gene: TRBJ1-2; clone size: few; CDR3 DNA: TGTGCCAGCAGTACGACAACTCAGGGGGCATTCGGCTACACCTTC; CDR3 protein: CASSTTTQGAFGYTF
D gene: .; V gene: TRBV5-1; J gene: TRBJ1-1; clone size: .; CDR3 DNA: TGCGCCAGCAGCTTGACCAGGCGGGATACTGAAGCTTTCTTT; CDR3 protein: CASSLTRRDTEAFF
D gene: TRBD1; V gene: TRBV4-2; J gene: TRBJ1-6; clone size: .; CDR3 DNA: TGTGCCAGCAGCCGTGCTTCAGGGGGGACTCTCTTACCCCTCCACTTT; CDR3 protein: CASSRASGGTLLPLHF
D gene: TRBD1; V gene: TRBV10-3; J gene: TRBJ1-2; clone size: .; CDR3 DNA: TGTGCCATCAGTGAGTCGAAGACAGGGGTTGGTGGCTACACCTTC; CDR3 protein: CAISESKTGVGGYTF
D gene: .; V gene: TRBV5-1; J gene: TRBJ1-1; clone size: .; CDR3 DNA: TGCGCCAGCACCCAAACCCGAGACAGGACCTATGGGGTCACTGAAGCTTTCTTT; CDR3 protein: CASTQTRDRTYGVTEAFF
D gene: TRBD1; V gene: TRBV30; J gene: TRBJ2-6; clone size: .; CDR3 DNA: TGTGCCTGGAGTTCCCGAGGGACAGCTGGGGCCAACGTCCTGACTTTC; CDR3 protein: CAWSSRGTAGANVLTF
D gene: .; V gene: TRBV5-1; J gene: TRBJ2-1; clone size: once; CDR3 DNA: TGCGCCAGCAGCTTGGAAGGGGCAGCCCGGTTCTTC; CDR3 protein: CASSLEGAARFF
D gene: .; V gene: TRBV7-2; J gene: TRBJ1-4; clone size: .; CDR3 DNA: TGTGCCAGCAGCCCAAGAGTGTCTGGTAATGAAAAACTGTTTTTT; CDR3 protein: CASSPRVSGNEKLFF
D gene: TRBD2; V gene: TRBV24-1; J gene: TRBJ2-1; clone size: few; CDR3 DNA: TGTGCCACCAGTGATTTGGGTCTAGCGGGGTACAATGAGCAGTTCTTC; CDR3 protein: CATSDLGLAGYNEQFF
D gene: TRBD1; V gene: TRBV3-1/TRBV3-2; J gene: TRBJ1-6; clone size: .; CDR3 DNA: TGTGCCAGCAGCCAAGGGACAGGTCGAGAGTCACCCCTCCACTTT; CDR3 protein: CASSQGTGRESPLHF
D gene: .; V gene: TRBV2; J gene: TRBJ2-7; clone size: .; CDR3 DNA: TGTGCCAGCAGCGTCAGGCGCTACGAGCAGTACTTC; CDR3 protein: CASSVRRYEQYF
D gene: .; V gene: TRBV6-2/TRBV6-3; J gene: TRBJ1-1; clone size: once; CDR3 DNA: TGTGCCAGCAGTTACTCATTACACCCAGGAACTGAAGCTTTCTTT; CDR3 protein: CASSYSLHPGTEAFF
D gene: .; V gene: TRBV19; J gene: TRBJ1-4; clone size: .; CDR3 DNA: TGTGCCAGTAGCGACAGTGCAACTAATGAAAAACTGTTTTTT; CDR3 protein: CASSDSATNEKLFF
D gene: TRBD2; V gene: TRBV19; J gene: TRBJ2-5; clone size: .; CDR3 DNA: TGTGCCAGTAGTACCTACGGGACTACCCAAGAGACCCAGTACTTC; CDR3 protein: CASSTYGTTQETQYF
D gene: .; V gene: TRBV2; J gene: TRBJ1-1; clone size: .; CDR3 DNA: TGTGCCAGCAGTAGCGCGTTTGGGGGGGGCACTGAAGCTTTCTTT; CDR3 protein: CASSSAFGGGTEAFF
D gene: .; V gene: TRBV19; J gene: TRBJ2-2; clone size: .; CDR3 DNA: TGTGCCAGTAGTTTCTACAGTCTAACTTCGAACACCGGGGAGCTGTTTTTT; CDR3 protein: CASSFYSLTSNTGELFF
D gene: .; V gene: TRBV12-3/TRBV12-4; J gene: TRBJ1-4; clone size: .; CDR3 DNA: TGTGCCAGCCGGACAGACGCTAATGAAAAACTGTTTTTT; CDR3 protein: CASRTDANEKLFF
D gene: .; V gene: TRBV5-6; J gene: TRBJ2-1; clone size: .; CDR3 DNA: TGTGCCAGCAGCTTTTCCTTCCGGGGGATGGAGCAGTTCTTC; CDR3 protein: CASSFSFRGMEQFF
D gene: .; V gene: TRBV19; J gene: TRBJ1-5; clone size: .; CDR3 DNA: TGTGCCAGTAGTATAAGGACAAACAGAGATCAGCCCCAGCATTTT; CDR3 protein: CASSIRTNRDQPQHF
D gene: .; V gene: TRBV7-2; J gene: TRBJ1-6; clone size: once; CDR3 DNA: TGTGCCAGCAGTCTGACGGGGGGACATAATTCACCCCTCCACTTT; CDR3 protein: CASSLTGGHNSPLHF
D gene: .; V gene: TRBV5-8; J gene: TRBJ1-2; clone size: .; CDR3 DNA: TGTGCCAGCAGCTGGGATAGCGGGGAGGCGGACTATGGCTACACCTTC; CDR3 protein: CASSWDSGEADYGYTF
D gene: .; V gene: TRBV24-1; J gene: TRBJ2-2; clone size: .; CDR3 DNA: TGTGCCACCCAGCACGAGGCTGTTACCGGGGAGCTGTTTTTT; CDR3 protein: CATQHEAVTGELFF
D gene: .; V gene: TRBV5-5; J gene: TRBJ2-2; clone size: .; CDR3 DNA: TGTGCCAGCAGCCAACTTTCTAGCGCGGGGGAGCTGTTTTTT; CDR3 protein: CASSQLSSAGELFF
D gene: .; V gene: TRBV6-2/TRBV6-3; J gene: TRBJ2-5; clone size: .; CDR3 DNA: TGTGCCAGCAGTTATGGGACAATCGCGGCGGTCCGGGAGACCCAGTACTTC; CDR3 protein: CASSYGTIAAVRETQYF
D gene: TRBD1; V gene: TRBV5-1; J gene: TRBJ2-1; clone size: .; CDR3 DNA: TGCGCCAGCAGCCGGGACAGGGCCTACAATGAGCAGTTCTTC; CDR3 protein: CASSRDRAYNEQFF
D gene: .; V gene: TRBV29-1; J gene: TRBJ2-7; clone size: .; CDR3 DNA: TGCAGCGTTGTAAAGGGGGCCGGGGGAGAGCAGTACTTC; CDR3 protein: CSVVKGAGGEQYF
D gene: .; V gene: TRBV29-1; J gene: TRBJ1-2; clone size: .; CDR3 DNA: TGCAGCGTCGCCCTACGGCAGGGGAGTGGCTACACCTTC; CDR3 protein: CSVALRQGSGYTF
D gene: .; V gene: TRBV2; J gene: TRBJ1-6; clone size: once; CDR3 DNA: TGTGCCAGCAGTGTTCAGGGCCTGGGTTCACCCCTCCACTTT; CDR3 protein: CASSVQGLGSPLHF
D gene: .; V gene: TRBV11-2; J gene: TRBJ1-2; clone size: .; CDR3 DNA: TGTGCCAGCAGCTTAGGGTGGGCCTATGGCTACACCTTC; CDR3 protein: CASSLGWAYGYTF